Listed below are T cell receptor beta chains from one sample, sequenced in a study of blood T cells in healthy people across ages. A single record per CDR3 protein comes from TCRdb applying MiXCR to the 5' RACE reads. Here the sample spans approximately 800,000 distinct CDR3 sequences, around half being singletons. The source material was blood. Source of these receptors: an elderly man in good health. CDR3s include the opening cysteine and the closing phenylalanine or tryptophan. Part of the rows lack a size; the others show once, few, many or a class for expanded clones.

clone size,V gene,CDR3 protein
few,TRBV6-6,CASSYPMGGEQFF
few,TRBV7-2,CASSLSGVPDTQYF
NA,TRBV7-3,CASRGGTSGRNPYEQYF
few,TRBV3-1,CASSQKGGIATPYNEQFF
few,TRBV27,CASSSHRSYEQYF
NA,TRBV12-3/TRBV12-4,CASSPQGAAEQFF
NA,TRBV5-1,CASSHGLAGVDRYAYF
NA,TRBV24-1,CATSDRLTNYGYTF
NA,TRBV11-2,CASSPWTSGHSYNEQYF
NA,TRBV16,CASSQWGPQETQYF
NA,TRBV7-2,CASSRLATQETQYF
many,TRBV12-3/TRBV12-4,CASRGTGYGYNEQFF
NA,TRBV20-1,CSAAGTGDQPQHF
NA,TRBV29-1,CSVLFSGRPYNEQFF
NA,TRBV3-1,CASSQMDAGTSGRSYNEQFF
NA,TRBV29-1,CSVEGGAVNEQFF
NA,TRBV12-3/TRBV12-4,CASSLKLAGGATDTQYF
NA,TRBV20-1,CSARATGTMTPLYGYTF